This TCR beta chain was captured by sequencing in a study of regulatory T cells in long-lasting Graves disease. Turning to the study itself: In persistent Graves' disease, antithyroid drugs had been taken for over 5 years and TSH receptor antibodies stayed positive. Study-wide points: There were preferences for TRBV28, TRBJ1-2 and TRBJ2-5 in persistent disease. Study of thyroid tissue was not done, with only peripheral blood studied. The sample size was small, and this may have reduced accuracy.

This clonotype was found a few times. Its antigen remains unknown. Time point: persistent/refractory GD, antithyroid drugs over 5 years with positive TRAb. From PBMCs, RNA was extracted and then used to make the TCR library. Arm-PCR with iRepertoire HTBI primers amplified the CDR3 regions for these TCR beta libraries. TCRdb independently ran MiXCR on the multiplex PCR reads; one entry per CDR3 protein. This sample has fewer than 400,000 distinct CDR3 sequences, with 20% to 25% found just once. The length of the CDR3 is 15 residues. The J segment lost 4 bases and the V segment lost 4 bases, leaving 7 bases of the junction unmatched. Germline assignment: CDR1 MNHNS and CDR2 SASEGT.

Specimen: peripheral blood mononuclear cells (PBMCs), collected when the disease was refractory, from a patient treated with antithyroid drugs. The V call is TRBV6-1, the J call TRBJ1-1; 9 bases line up with TRBD1. The origin of this receptor is a female donor with Graves disease. In DNA, the CDR3 is TGTGCCAGCAGTGGAACCGGGACAGGGTCCACTGAAGCTTTCTTT. This translates into CASSGTGTGSTEAFF.